This TCR beta chain originates from a study of OX40 agonist ivuxolimab in advanced cancers. Across the study: Patients were infused with ivuxolimab every 2 weeks at 0.01 to 10 mg/kg. Dose-escalation cases comprised hepatocellular carcinoma, melanoma, renal cell or head and neck cancer.

From germline, CDR1 is LNHDA and CDR2 SQIVND (reference sequence). V shed 5 bases and J shed 4 bases, with 12 bases lying between them. The CDR3 sequence is 14 residues long. Blood sampling took place at baseline, cycle 4 day 1, and cycle 7 day 1. Here immunoSEQ multiplex PCR was the method, and the copy in TCRdb shows in-frame clones only, minus some. The table lists over 75,000 clones, 85% to 95% of them singletons. The chain employs TRBV19 and TRBJ2-1, with a weak D call TRBD1 (7 bases). The material sequenced was CD4+ or CD8+ T cells sorted from blood, taken in a trial of the OX40 agonist ivuxolimab. The clonotype was recovered from an adult with an advanced solid tumor such as melanoma, head and neck, liver or kidney cancer. The chain's CDR3 is CASSHAGGYNEQFF. CDR3 bases: TGTGCCAGTAGTCACGCAGGGGGGTACAATGAGCAGTTCTTC.